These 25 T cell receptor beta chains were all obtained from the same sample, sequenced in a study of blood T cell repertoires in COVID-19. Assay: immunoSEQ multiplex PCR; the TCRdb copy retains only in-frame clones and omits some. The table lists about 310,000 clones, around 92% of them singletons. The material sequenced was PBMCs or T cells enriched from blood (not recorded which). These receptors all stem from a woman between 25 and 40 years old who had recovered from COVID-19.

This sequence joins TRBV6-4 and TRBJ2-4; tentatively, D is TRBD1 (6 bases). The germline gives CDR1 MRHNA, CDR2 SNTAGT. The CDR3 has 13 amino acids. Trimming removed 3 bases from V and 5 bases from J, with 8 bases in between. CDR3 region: CASSEGAQNIQYF. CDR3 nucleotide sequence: TGTGCCAGCAGTGAGGGGGCGCAAAACATTCAGTACTTC.

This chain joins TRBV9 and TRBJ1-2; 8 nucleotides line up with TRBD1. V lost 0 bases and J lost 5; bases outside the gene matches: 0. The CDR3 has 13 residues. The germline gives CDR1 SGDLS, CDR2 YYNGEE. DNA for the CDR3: TGTGCCAGCAGCGTAGGGACAGGGTATGGCTACACCTTC. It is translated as CASSVGTGYGYTF.

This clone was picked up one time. In nucleotides, the CDR3 is TGTGCCAGCAGTAATCCGGGACAGGGAGGTGGCTACACCTTC. It specifies CASSNPGQGGGYTF. This chain joins TRBV27 and TRBJ1-2, with 9 bases aligning to TRBD1. With V trimmed by 5 bases and J by 7 bases, 8 bases remained unmatched. Germline values: CDR1 MNHEY, CDR2 SMNVEV (reference sequence). The CDR3 loop spans 14 amino acids.

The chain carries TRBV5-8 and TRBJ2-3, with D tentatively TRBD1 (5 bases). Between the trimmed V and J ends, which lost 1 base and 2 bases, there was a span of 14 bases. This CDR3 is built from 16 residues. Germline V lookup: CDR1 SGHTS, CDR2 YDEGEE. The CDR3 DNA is TGTGCCAGCAGCTTGTTCAGGGCACAGACCACAGATACGCAGTATTTT. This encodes CASSLFRAQTTDTQYF.

The DNA of the CDR3 is TGCAGCGTCGGGGGGGATGTGGGTAGCACTGAAGCTTTCTTT. Its protein is CSVGGDVGSTEAFF. V usage is TRBV29-1 and J usage is TRBJ1-1, with D tentatively TRBD1 (5 bases). Germline loops: CDR1 SQVTM, CDR2 ANQGSEA. Trimming removed 6 bases at V and 4 bases at J, with 18 bases between. The length of the CDR3 is 14 residues.

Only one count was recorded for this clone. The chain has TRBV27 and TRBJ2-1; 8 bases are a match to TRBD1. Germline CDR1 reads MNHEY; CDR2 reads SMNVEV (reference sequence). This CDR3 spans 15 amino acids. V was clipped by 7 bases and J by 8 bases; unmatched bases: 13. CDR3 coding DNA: TGTGCCAGCAAGTCAGGGGGCACGGCAGTCCATGAGCAGTTCTTC. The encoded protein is CASKSGGTAVHEQFF.

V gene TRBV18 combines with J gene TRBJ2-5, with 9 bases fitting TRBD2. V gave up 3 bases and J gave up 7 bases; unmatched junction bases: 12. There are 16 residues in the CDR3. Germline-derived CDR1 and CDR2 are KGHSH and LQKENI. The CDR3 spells CASSPPSGIASGTQYF. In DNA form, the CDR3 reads TGTGCCAGCTCACCCCCTAGCGGGATCGCCTCTGGGACCCAGTACTTC. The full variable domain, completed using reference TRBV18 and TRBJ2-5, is NAGVMQNPRHLVRRRGQEARLRCSPMKGHSHVYWYRQLPEEGLKFMVYLQKENIIDESGMPKERFSAEFPKEGPSILRIQQVVRGDSAAYFCASSPPSGIASGTQYFGPGTRLLVL.

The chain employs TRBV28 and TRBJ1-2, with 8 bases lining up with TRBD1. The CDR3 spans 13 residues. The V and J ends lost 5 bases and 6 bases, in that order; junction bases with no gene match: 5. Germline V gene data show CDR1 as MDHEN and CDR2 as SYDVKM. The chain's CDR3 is CASSQQGVHGYTF. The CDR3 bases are TGTGCCAGCAGTCAACAGGGGGTACATGGCTACACCTTC.

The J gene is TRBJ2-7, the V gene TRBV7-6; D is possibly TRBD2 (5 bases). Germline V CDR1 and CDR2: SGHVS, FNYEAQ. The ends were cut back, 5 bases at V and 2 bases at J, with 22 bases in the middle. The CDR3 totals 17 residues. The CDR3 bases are TGTGCCAGCAGCCCCCCTGAGGTGGGGAGCTCCCCCTACGAGCAGTACTTC. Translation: CASSPPEVGSSPYEQYF.

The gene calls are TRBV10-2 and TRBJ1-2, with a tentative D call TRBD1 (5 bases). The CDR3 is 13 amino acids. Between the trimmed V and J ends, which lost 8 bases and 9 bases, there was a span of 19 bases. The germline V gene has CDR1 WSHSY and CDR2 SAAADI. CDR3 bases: TGCGCCAGCTCTGAAACAGGTCGACAGCGCTACACCTTC. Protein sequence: CASSETGRQRYTF.

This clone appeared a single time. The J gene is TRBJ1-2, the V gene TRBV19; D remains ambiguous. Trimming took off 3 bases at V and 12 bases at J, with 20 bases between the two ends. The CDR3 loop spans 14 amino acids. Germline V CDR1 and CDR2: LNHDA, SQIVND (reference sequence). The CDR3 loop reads CASSISRVRTTDTF. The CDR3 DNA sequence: TGTGCCAGTAGTATCTCTCGGGTCAGAACTACGGACACCTTC.

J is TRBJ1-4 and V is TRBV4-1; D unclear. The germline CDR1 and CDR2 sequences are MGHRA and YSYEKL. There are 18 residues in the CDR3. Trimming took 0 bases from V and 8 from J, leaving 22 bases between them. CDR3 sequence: CASSQDPIMWVPEEKLFF. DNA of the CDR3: TGCGCCAGCAGCCAAGATCCTATTATGTGGGTACCGGAGGAAAAACTGTTTTTT.

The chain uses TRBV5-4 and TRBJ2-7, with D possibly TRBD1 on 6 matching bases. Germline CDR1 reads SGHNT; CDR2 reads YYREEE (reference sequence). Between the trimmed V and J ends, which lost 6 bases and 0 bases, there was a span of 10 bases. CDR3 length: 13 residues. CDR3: CASTLTGSYEQYF. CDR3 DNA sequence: TGTGCCAGCACCCTGACAGGCTCCTACGAGCAGTACTTC.

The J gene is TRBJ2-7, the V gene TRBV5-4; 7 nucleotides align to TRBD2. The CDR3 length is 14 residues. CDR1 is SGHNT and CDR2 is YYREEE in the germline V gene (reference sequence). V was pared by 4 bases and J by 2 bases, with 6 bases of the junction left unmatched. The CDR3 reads CASSLGLETYEQYF. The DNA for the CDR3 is TGTGCCAGCAGCCTTGGACTAGAAACCTACGAGCAGTACTTC.

CDR3 loop: CASSTNSGGLLKTQYF. DNA of the CDR3: TGTGCCAGTAGCACAAATAGCGGGGGCCTCCTTAAGACCCAGTACTTC. The chain is built from TRBV19 and TRBJ2-5; 9 nucleotides align to TRBD2. The junction had 14 bases not matched to a gene; V was cut back by 6 bases and J by 6 bases. The CDR3 runs to 16 residues. The germline gives CDR1 LNHDA, CDR2 SQIVND (reference sequence).

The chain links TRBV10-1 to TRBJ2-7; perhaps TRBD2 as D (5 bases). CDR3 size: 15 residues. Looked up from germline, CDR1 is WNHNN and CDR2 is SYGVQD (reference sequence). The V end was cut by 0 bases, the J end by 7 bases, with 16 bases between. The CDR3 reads CASSESKGGEREQYF. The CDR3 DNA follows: TGCGCCAGCAGTGAGTCGAAGGGTGGGGAGCGAGAGCAGTACTTC.

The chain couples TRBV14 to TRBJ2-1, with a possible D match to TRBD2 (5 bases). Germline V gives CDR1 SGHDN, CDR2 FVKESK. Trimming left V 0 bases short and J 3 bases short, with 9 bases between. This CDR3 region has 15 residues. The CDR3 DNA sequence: TGTGCCAGCAGCCAAGAAGGAGGACTCTACAATGAGCAGTTCTTC. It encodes CASSQEGGLYNEQFF.

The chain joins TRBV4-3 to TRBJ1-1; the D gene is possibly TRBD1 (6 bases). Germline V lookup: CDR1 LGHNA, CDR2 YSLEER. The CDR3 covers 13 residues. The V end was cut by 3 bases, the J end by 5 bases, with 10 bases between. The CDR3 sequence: CASSQGAETEAFF. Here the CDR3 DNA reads TGCGCCAGCAGCCAGGGGGCTGAGACTGAAGCTTTCTTT.

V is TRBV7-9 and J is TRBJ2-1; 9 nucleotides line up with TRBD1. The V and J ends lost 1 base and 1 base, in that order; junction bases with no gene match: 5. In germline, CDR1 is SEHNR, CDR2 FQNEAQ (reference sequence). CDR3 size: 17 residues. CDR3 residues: CASSLGWTGASYNEQFF. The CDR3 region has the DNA TGTGCCAGCAGCTTAGGGTGGACAGGGGCGTCCTACAATGAGCAGTTCTTC.

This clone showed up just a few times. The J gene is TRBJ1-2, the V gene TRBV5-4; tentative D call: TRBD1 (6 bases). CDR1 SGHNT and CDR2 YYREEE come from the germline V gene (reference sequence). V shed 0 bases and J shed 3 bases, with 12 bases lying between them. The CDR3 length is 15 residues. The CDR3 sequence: CASSLVAGDHYGYTF. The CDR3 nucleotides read TGTGCCAGCAGCTTGGTGGCAGGGGATCACTATGGCTACACCTTC.

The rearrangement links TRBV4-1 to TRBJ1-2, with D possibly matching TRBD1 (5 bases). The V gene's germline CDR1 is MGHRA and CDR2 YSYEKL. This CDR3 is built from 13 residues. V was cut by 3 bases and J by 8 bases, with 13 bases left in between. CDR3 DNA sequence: TGCGCCAGCAGCCAGGTCGGACAACGAGGCTACACCTTC. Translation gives CASSQVGQRGYTF.

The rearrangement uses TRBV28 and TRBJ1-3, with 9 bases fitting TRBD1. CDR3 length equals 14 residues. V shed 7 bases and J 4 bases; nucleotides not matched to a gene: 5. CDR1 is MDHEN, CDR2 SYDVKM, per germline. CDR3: CASTRDRAGNTIYF. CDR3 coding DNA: TGTGCCAGCACCAGGGACAGGGCAGGAAACACCATATATTTT.

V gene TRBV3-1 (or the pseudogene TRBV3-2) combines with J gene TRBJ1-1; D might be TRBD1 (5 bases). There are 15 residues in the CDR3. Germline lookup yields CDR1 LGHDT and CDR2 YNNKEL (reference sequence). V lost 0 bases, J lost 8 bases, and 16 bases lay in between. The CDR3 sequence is CASSQDWPGPTEAFF. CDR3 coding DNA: TGTGCCAGCAGCCAAGATTGGCCAGGGCCTACCGAAGCTTTCTTT.

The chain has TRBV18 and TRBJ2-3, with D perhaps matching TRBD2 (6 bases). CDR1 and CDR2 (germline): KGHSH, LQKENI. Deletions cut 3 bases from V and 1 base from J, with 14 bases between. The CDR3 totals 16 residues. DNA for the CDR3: TGTGCCAGCTCACCCCCCGACTGGAGGGGCACAGATACGCAGTATTTT. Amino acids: CASSPPDWRGTDTQYF.

CDR3 bases: TGCAGCGGGCGGGTTAACAATGAGCAGTTCTTC. The encoded protein is CSGRVNNEQFF. The chain employs TRBV29-1 and TRBJ2-1, with D possibly being TRBD2 (5 bases). The CDR3 extends over 11 amino acids. The V end was cut by 7 bases, the J end by 5 bases, with 9 bases between. Germline V CDR1 and CDR2: SQVTM, ANQGSEA.